Here is one TCR beta chain with its context. This entry belongs to a study of OX40 agonist ivuxolimab in advanced cancers. As for the study in general: A male proportion of 82.7% was recorded, with mean age 60 years and range about 23 to 90.

Patients with a history of autoimmune disease or on systemic immunosuppression were excluded. The repertoire was sequenced with immunoSEQ multiplex PCR; TCRdb's copy has only in-frame clones and lacks some. This table holds about 67,000 clones, 84% found once. Germline CDR1 SGHRS, CDR2 YFSETQ. V shed 3 bases and J shed 5 bases, with 11 bases lying between them. The CDR3 covers 13 residues. The specimen comprised CD4+ or CD8+ T cells sorted from blood, sampled in a trial of the OX40 agonist ivuxolimab. This clonotype originated in an adult with an advanced solid tumor such as melanoma, head and neck, liver or kidney cancer. V and J are TRBV5-1 and TRBJ1-1; D might be TRBD1 (5 bases). The CDR3 DNA is TGCGCCAGCAGCTGGGGGGGACCTACTGAAGCTTTCTTT. It encodes CASSWGGPTEAFF. Drawing the rest from reference TRBV5-1 and TRBJ1-1, the complete variable domain is KAGVTQTPRYLIKTRGQQVTLSCSPISGHRSVSWYQQTPGQGLQFLFEYFSETQRNKGNFPGRFSGRQFSNSRSEMNVSTLELGDSALYLCASSWGGPTEAFFGQGTRLTVV.